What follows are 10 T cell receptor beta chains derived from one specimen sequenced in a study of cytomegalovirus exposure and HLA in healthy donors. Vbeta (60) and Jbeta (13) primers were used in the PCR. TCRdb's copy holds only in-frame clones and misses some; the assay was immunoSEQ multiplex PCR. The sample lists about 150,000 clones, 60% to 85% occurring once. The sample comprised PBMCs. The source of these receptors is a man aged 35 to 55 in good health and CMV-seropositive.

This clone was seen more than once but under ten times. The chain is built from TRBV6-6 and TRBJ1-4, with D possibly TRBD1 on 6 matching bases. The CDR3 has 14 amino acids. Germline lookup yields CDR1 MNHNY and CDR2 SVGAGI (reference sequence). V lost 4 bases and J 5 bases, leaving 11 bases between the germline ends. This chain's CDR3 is CASSSQGHNEKLFF. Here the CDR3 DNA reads TGTGCCAGCAGTTCTCAGGGGCACAATGAAAAACTGTTTTTT.

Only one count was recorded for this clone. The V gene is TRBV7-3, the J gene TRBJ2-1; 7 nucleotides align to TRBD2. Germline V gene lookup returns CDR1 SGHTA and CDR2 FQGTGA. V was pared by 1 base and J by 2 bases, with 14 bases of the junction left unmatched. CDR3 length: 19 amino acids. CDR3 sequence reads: CASSLNPSGRRGTYNEQFF. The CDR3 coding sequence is TGTGCCAGCAGCTTAAACCCCTCCGGGAGGAGAGGGACCTACAATGAGCAGTTCTTC.

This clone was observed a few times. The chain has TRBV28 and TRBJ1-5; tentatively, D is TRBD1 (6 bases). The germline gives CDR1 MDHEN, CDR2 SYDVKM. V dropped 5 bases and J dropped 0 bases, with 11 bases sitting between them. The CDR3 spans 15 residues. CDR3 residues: CASSPGQYSNQPQHF. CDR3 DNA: TGTGCCAGCAGTCCCGGACAGTATAGCAATCAGCCCCAGCATTTT.

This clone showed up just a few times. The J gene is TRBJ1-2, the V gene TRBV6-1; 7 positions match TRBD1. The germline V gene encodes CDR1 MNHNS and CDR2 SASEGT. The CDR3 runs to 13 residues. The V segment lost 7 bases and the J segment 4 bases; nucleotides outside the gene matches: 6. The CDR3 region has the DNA TGTGCCAGCAATAACCGGGACAGCTATGGCTACACCTTC. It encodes CASNNRDSYGYTF.

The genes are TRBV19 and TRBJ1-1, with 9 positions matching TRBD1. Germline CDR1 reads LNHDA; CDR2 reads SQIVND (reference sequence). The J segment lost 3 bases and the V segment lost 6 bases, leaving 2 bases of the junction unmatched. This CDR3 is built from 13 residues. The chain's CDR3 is CASRRQGDTEAFF. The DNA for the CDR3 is TGTGCCAGTAGGCGACAGGGGGACACTGAAGCTTTCTTT.

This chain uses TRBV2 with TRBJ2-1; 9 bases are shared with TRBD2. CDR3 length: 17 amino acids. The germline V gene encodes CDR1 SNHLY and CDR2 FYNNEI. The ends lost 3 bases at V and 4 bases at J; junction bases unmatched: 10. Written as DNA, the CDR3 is TGTGCCAGCAGTGAGAGAGTAGCGGGAGTCGGGTACAATGAGCAGTTCTTC. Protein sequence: CASSERVAGVGYNEQFF.

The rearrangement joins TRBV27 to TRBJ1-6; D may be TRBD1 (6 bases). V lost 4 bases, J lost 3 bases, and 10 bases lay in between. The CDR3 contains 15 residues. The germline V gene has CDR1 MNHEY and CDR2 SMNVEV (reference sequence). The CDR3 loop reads CASSYSDSYNSPLHF. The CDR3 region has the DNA TGTGCCAGCAGTTATTCGGACAGCTATAATTCACCCCTCCACTTT.

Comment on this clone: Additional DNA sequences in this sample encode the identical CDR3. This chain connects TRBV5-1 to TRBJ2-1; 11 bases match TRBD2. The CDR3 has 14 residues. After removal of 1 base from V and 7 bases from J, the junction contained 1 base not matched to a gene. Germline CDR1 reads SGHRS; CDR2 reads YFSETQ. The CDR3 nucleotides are TGCGCCAGCAGCTTGACTAGCGGGAGTAATGAGCAGTTCTTC. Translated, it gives CASSLTSGSNEQFF.

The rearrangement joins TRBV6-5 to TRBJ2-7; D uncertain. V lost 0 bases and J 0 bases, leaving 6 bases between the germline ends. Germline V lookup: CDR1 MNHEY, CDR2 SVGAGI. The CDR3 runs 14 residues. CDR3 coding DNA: TGTGCCAGCAGTTACTCTGACAACTCCTACGAGCAGTACTTC. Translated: CASSYSDNSYEQYF.

CDR3 loop: CASSLGHRDRVFRDGYTF. The CDR3 DNA sequence: TGTGCCAGCAGCTTAGGTCACCGGGACAGGGTTTTTAGGGATGGCTACACCTTC. The chain employs TRBV7-8 and TRBJ1-2; 9 bases fit TRBD1. The V gene's germline CDR1 is SGHVS and CDR2 FQNEAQ. After removal of 1 base from V and 6 bases from J, the junction contained 15 bases not matched to a gene. The CDR3 consists of 18 residues. Using reference TRBV7-8 and TRBJ1-2 for the parts outside the CDR3, the full variable domain is GAGVSQSPRYKVAKRGQDVALRCDPISGHVSLFWYQQALGQGPEFLTYFQNEAQLDKSGLPSDRFFAERPEGSVSTLKIQRTQQEDSAVYLCASSLGHRDRVFRDGYTFGSGTRLTVV.